This T cell receptor (beta chain) was sequenced in a study of CD8 T cells in Susac syndrome. Study outcomes and limitations: In its TCR sequencing and HLA analysis, the study acknowledged that the number of individuals was relatively small.

Turning to this clonotype: Its antigen is as yet unknown.

The V end lost 3 bases, the J end lost 3 bases, and 9 bases lay between the germline ends. Per germline, CDR1 SGHRS and CDR2 YFSETQ. The CDR3 totals 14 residues. When the RNA was reverse transcribed, random hexamers were used with an input of about 0.5 to 1 ug. TCRdb reanalysed the immunoSEQ multiplex PCR reads using MiXCR and keeps one entry per CDR3 protein. The profile covers around 130,000 distinct CDR3 sequences, with about 93% appearing a single time and 0.2% to 0.25% taken by the ten largest. The source is a human donor with multiple sclerosis. This sequence joins TRBV5-1 and TRBJ2-2, with D perhaps given as TRBD1 or TRBD2 (5 bases each). Specimen: CD8+ T cells from PBMCs. Written as DNA, the CDR3 is TGCGCCAGCAGCTGGGGGACGTACACCGGGGAGCTGTTTTTT. It is translated as CASSWGTYTGELFF.